The present T cell receptor beta chain was sequenced within a study of immunodeficiency (dated by TCRdb to about 2019). Regarding the complete study: Repertoire analysis was performed to search for VDJ recombination defects and oligoclonality.

Genomic DNA was extracted using the QIAamp DNA Blood Mini Kit and was submitted for immunoSEQ repertoire analysis. Using a standard quantity of genomic DNA template, multiplex PCR was run to amplify the CDR3 regions. The PCR products underwent sequencing on an Illumina platform. The authors' pipeline ran thus. Alignment of sequences was done against a reference, and the V, D and J gene definitions came from IMGT. To eliminate PCR and sequencing errors, a nearest-neighbor clustering algorithm combined closely related sequences. V, D and J usage was analyzed in productive unique and total sequences using ImmunoSEQ Analyzer tools and R version 3.6.1. As stored in TCRdb, this immuneACCESS dataset retains in-frame rearrangements with V and J assigned. A fraction of the clones does not appear; measured against another copy, unresolved V genes explain less than half of the discrepancy, and the remainder lacks a known reason. V, J and clone size were drawn from that table, and D and trimming were deduced from the DNA. Counted in this sample were approximately 2,500 clones; about nine tenths of them appeared once. The top ten clones comprise 15% to 20% of the sample.

The V end gives up 3 bases and the J end 5 bases, leaving 5 bases in the junction not matched to a gene. Spanning cysteine to phenylalanine, the CDR3 consists of 15 amino acids. Solely the CDR3 DNA is kept, with 45 bases framed from the first base. CDR1 is given as SGHRS and CDR2 as YFSETQ, both from the germline V gene. Notes on this clone: Which antigen it targets is not known. Per-base quality was not reported, and no clone a single base away is much larger than it.

What the study reported, not specific to this receptor: Based on top-100 and total clonotype frequencies, severe oligoclonality was found in patient CD8+ T cells but not in patient CD4+ T cells. V-J pairing and productive entropy of CD4+ T cells appeared to be similar between patients and controls. In the entropy comparisons of patients against healthy controls, patients were shown as n=3 (open circles), and an effect of thymic development was suggested only as a possibility.

Patients had fewer naive CD4 and especially CD8 T cells, with expanded effector memory subpopulations. Before TCR sequencing, CD3+CD4+ T cells were sorted out of fresh PBMCs. The V and J genes are TRBV5-1 and TRBJ1-6, and 7 junction bases match TRBD1. Input material: CD4+ T cells from blood. This clonotype was obtained from a woman between 18 and 29 years old with POLD1 deficiency. Here the CDR3 is given as CASSWGGTDNSPLHF. The DNA reads TGCGCCAGCAGCTGGGGGGGGACAGATAATTCACCCCTCCACTTT.